The 30 T cell receptor beta chains given below trace back to one sample, sequenced in a study of shared clonotypes between healthy human individuals (dated by TCRdb to 2018 to 2021). Library construction relied on the immunoSEQ multiplex PCR assay. In TCRdb, the immuneACCESS table is reduced to in-frame sequences with V and J assigned. These tables do not hold every clone; where another copy was compared, an unresolved V gene accounts for under half, and the others remain unexplained. This sample is represented by fewer than 1.4 million clones; approximately 78% of them were singletons. More than 0.55% of the sample rests with the top ten. Sequencing input: memory CD4+ T cells from PBMCs. The cell subset or site label, as the study defines it: CD45RA-negative fraction. The receptors originated from a man aged 18-30 years in good health. Some clones in this sample may be carry-over from other donors' samples.

The gene calls are TRBV6-1 and TRBJ1-1; D is ambiguous. Trimming removed 0 bases from V and 6 bases from J, with 11 bases in between. The CDR3 runs 14 residues. The germline gives CDR1 MNHNS, CDR2 SASEGT. The CDR3 region is CASSEARLGPEAFF. The DNA for the CDR3 is TGTGCCAGCAGTGAAGCACGACTTGGCCCTGAAGCTTTCTTT.

On this clone: This likely came from a read error, as a far larger clone is one base away. V gene TRBV11-2 combines with J gene TRBJ1-1; unclear D gene. The germline V gene encodes CDR1 SGHAT and CDR2 FQNNGV. The CDR3 is made up of 13 amino acids. The DNA for the CDR3 is TGTGCCAGCAGCTTACAGCCAAACACTGAAGCTTCCTTT. Translated, it gives CASSLQPNTEASF.

The chain couples TRBV2 to TRBJ1-4; D unclear. Germline CDR1 is SNHLY and CDR2 is FYNNEI. This CDR3 contains 13 residues. Trimming shortened V by 8 bases and J by 4 bases, and 11 bases separated the two germline ends. DNA of the CDR3: TGTGCCAGCTGCAGGCTACTTAATGAAAAACTGTTTTTT. Its protein product is CASCRLLNEKLFF.

For this clone: One junction end does not reproduce the germline sequence, and a read error may be involved. The V gene is TRBV30, the J gene TRBJ1-4; no firm D call. The germline gives CDR1 GTSNPN, CDR2 SVGIG (reference sequence). CDR3 length: 16 amino acids. CDR3 sequence: CAWSVVAHATNEKLFF. The DNA for the CDR3 is TGTGCTTGGAGTGTAGTTGCCCACGCAACTAATGAAAAACTGTTTTTT.

This clone has at least ten counts. This chain uses TRBV7-8 with TRBJ2-7, with TRBD1 matching 9 bases. There are 15 residues in the CDR3. Trimming took 0 bases from V and 5 from J; bases not matched to a gene: 5. Germline loops: CDR1 SGHVS, CDR2 FQNEAQ. The CDR3 spells CASSLARDRANEQYF. The CDR3 nucleotides read TGTGCCAGCAGCTTAGCCCGGGACAGGGCCAACGAGCAGTACTTC.

This chain joins TRBV2 and TRBJ2-7, with D possibly matching TRBD2 (6 bases). This CDR3 region has 13 residues. The V gene's germline CDR1 is SNHLY and CDR2 FYNNEI. V gave up 7 bases and J gave up 6 bases, with 16 bases separating them. The CDR3 protein is CASTRTSGGEQYF. The CDR3 bases are TGTGCCAGCACTAGGACCTCCGGGGGCGAGCAGTACTTC. Full variable domain (rest looked up from reference TRBV2 and TRBJ2-7): EPEVTQTPSHQVTQMGQEVILRCVPISNHLYFYWYRQILGQKVEFLVSFYNNEISEKSEIFDDQFSVERPDGSNFTLKIRSTKLEDSAMYFCASTRTSGGEQYFGPGTRLTVT.

CDR3 sequence: CASSLETAGVWGTYEQYF. Here the CDR3 DNA reads TGTGCCAGCAGCTTAGAGACGGCTGGTGTATGGGGCACCTACGAGCAGTACTTC. The V and J genes are TRBV7-8 and TRBJ2-7; D might be TRBD1 (5 bases). CDR1 is SGHVS and CDR2 is FQNEAQ in the germline V gene. Between the trimmed V and J ends, which lost 1 base and 2 bases, there was a span of 21 bases. The CDR3 has 18 residues.

V usage is TRBV9 and J usage is TRBJ2-3; 11 positions agree with TRBD2. Trimming at V came to 1 base and at J to 1 base, leaving 8 bases not matched to a gene. Germline V gives CDR1 SGDLS, CDR2 YYNGEE. This CDR3 comprises 18 residues. The CDR3 spells CASSVTGSGRAGTDTQYF. DNA for the CDR3: TGTGCCAGCAGCGTAACCGGTAGCGGGAGGGCCGGCACAGATACGCAGTATTTT.

This rearrangement joins TRBV6-1 to TRBJ1-2; D is possibly TRBD1 (5 bases). The CDR3 is 15 amino acids. From germline, CDR1 is MNHNS and CDR2 SASEGT. V gave up 6 bases and J gave up 2 bases, with 16 bases separating them. CDR3 amino acids: CASRAPRASNYGYTF. The CDR3, as DNA: TGTGCCAGCAGAGCCCCCAGGGCGTCGAACTATGGCTACACCTTC.

This sequence joins TRBV14 and TRBJ1-4; the D is unclear. The CDR3 contains 15 residues. Trimming took 2 bases from V and 5 from J, leaving 12 bases between them. The V gene's germline CDR1 is SGHDN and CDR2 FVKESK. The chain's CDR3 is CASSQPGINNEKLFF. The CDR3 DNA follows: TGTGCCAGCAGCCAACCCGGGATCAACAATGAAAAACTGTTTTTT.

Concerning this clone: Distinct nucleotide sequences in the sample also encode this CDR3. The chain joins TRBV19 to TRBJ1-2; maybe TRBD1 (6 bases). Looked up from germline, CDR1 is LNHDA and CDR2 is SQIVND (reference sequence). Trimming pared 5 bases from V and 5 bases from J, leaving 9 bases between. This CDR3 comprises 12 residues. For the CDR3, the DNA is TGTGCCAGTAGTCGCCAGGGGTATGGCTACACCTTC. Translated: CASSRQGYGYTF.

The chain uses TRBV28 and TRBJ2-1; a possible D gene is TRBD1 (6 bases). The CDR3 covers 15 residues. CDR1 and CDR2 (germline): MDHEN, SYDVKM. V dropped 3 bases and J dropped 0 bases, with 9 bases sitting between them. CDR3: CASSFSGHSYNEQFF. CDR3 DNA sequence: TGTGCCAGCAGTTTCTCGGGACACTCCTACAATGAGCAGTTCTTC.

This rearrangement joins TRBV28 to TRBJ2-3; D uncertain. Trimming left V 7 bases short and J 2 bases short, with 10 bases between. There are 13 residues in the CDR3. Germline V gene lookup returns CDR1 MDHEN and CDR2 SYDVKM. CDR3 coding DNA: TGTGCCAGCATGCGAGACCTCACAGATACGCAGTATTTT. Encoded protein: CASMRDLTDTQYF.

The chain employs TRBV6-5 and TRBJ2-7; 8 positions match TRBD2. The V gene's germline CDR1 is MNHEY and CDR2 SVGAGI. After removal of 4 bases from V and 1 base from J, the junction contained 3 bases not matched to a gene. The CDR3 is 14 residues long. CDR3 amino acids: CASSSRGGSYEQYF. CDR3 sequence (DNA): TGTGCCAGCAGTTCCCGGGGGGGGTCCTACGAGCAGTACTTC.

The chain carries TRBV7-3 and TRBJ2-2; 11 bases align to TRBD2. Germline CDR1 reads SGHTA; CDR2 reads FQGTGA. Trimming took 5 bases from V and 3 from J; bases not matched to a gene: 14. The CDR3 runs to 19 residues. CDR3 residues: CASSRTPITSGSDTGELFF. The CDR3 nucleotides read TGTGCCAGCAGCCGAACCCCGATAACTAGCGGGAGTGACACCGGGGAGCTGTTTTTT.

The rearrangement joins TRBV6-1 to TRBJ1-2; D gene ambiguous. This CDR3 has 13 amino acids. V was trimmed by 5 bases and J by 8 bases, leaving 15 bases between them. Germline-derived CDR1 and CDR2 are MNHNS and SASEGT. As DNA, the CDR3 is TGTGCCAGCAGTCTAAGCATGTCGGACGGCTACACCTTC. Its translation: CASSLSMSDGYTF.

V gene TRBV7-6 combines with J gene TRBJ2-2; 11 positions agree with TRBD1. CDR1 and CDR2 from the germline V gene are SGHVS and FNYEAQ. The ends lost 5 bases at V and 3 bases at J; junction bases unmatched: 8. The CDR3 spans 17 residues. The CDR3 DNA is TGTGCCAGCAGCCTCCGGACAGGGGGCTTTGACACCGGGGAGCTGTTTTTT. Protein: CASSLRTGGFDTGELFF.

This clone was recorded a few times. The sample carries other DNA sequences with the same CDR3. The chain recombines TRBV7-2 with TRBJ2-7, with D possibly being TRBD2 (6 bases). The CDR3 is 14 residues long. V was shortened by 1 base and J by 4 bases, with 11 bases between the two germline ends. CDR1 and CDR2 from the germline V gene are SGHTA and FQGNSA. As DNA, the CDR3 is TGTGCCAGCAGCTTAGTTGGTAGCGGTTACGAGCAGTACTTC. Protein product: CASSLVGSGYEQYF.

The chain employs TRBV10-3 and TRBJ2-1, with 13 bases matching TRBD2. The CDR3 is 16 residues long. V trimming: 6 bases; J trimming: 9 bases; junction bases outside the gene matches: 11. Germline assignment: CDR1 ENHRY and CDR2 SYGVKD. CDR3 in amino acids: CAISLTSGRPQGEQFF. The CDR3 nucleotides are TGTGCCATCAGCCTGACTAGCGGGAGGCCTCAAGGTGAGCAGTTCTTC.

About this clone: The same CDR3 arises from other DNA sequences in this sample as well. The V call is TRBV28, the J call TRBJ1-2; D not certain. V lost 2 bases and J lost 5, with 6 bases in between. The CDR3 loop spans 12 amino acids. Germline V gene lookup returns CDR1 MDHEN and CDR2 SYDVKM. CDR3 protein: CASSLGGYGYTF. The DNA of the CDR3 is TGTGCCAGCAGTTTAGGCGGATATGGCTACACCTTC.

The V gene is TRBV4-2, the J gene TRBJ2-7, with 14 nucleotides matching TRBD2. Trimming cost V 1 base and J 2 bases; bases outside gene matches: 1. The germline CDR1 and CDR2 sequences are LGHNA and YNFKEQ. The length of the CDR3 is 16 residues. For the CDR3, the DNA is TGTGCCAGCAGCCAAGCGACTAGCGGGAGGGCCTACGAGCAGTACTTC. Translated: CASSQATSGRAYEQYF.

The gene calls are TRBV7-8 and TRBJ1-2, with 7 bases identical to TRBD1. Germline V gives CDR1 SGHVS, CDR2 FQNEAQ. This CDR3 is built from 15 residues. V was clipped by 4 bases and J by 0 bases; unmatched bases: 5. DNA for the CDR3: TGTGCCAGCAGCTCCCCGGGACAGACTAACTATGGCTACACCTTC. This encodes CASSSPGQTNYGYTF.

This clone occurred once. This is likely an artifact of a read error, given a far larger clone one base away. This chain uses TRBV6-5 with TRBJ1-1; weak D call: TRBD1 (6 bases). V lost 5 bases, J lost 4 bases, and 14 bases lay in between. The CDR3 covers 14 residues. Germline-derived CDR1 and CDR2 are MNHEY and SVGAGI. The CDR3 here is CASSKQGRGTEAFF. The DNA of the CDR3 is TGTGCCAGCAGTAAACAGGGCAGAGGCACTGAAGCTTTCTTT.

This clone appeared a few times. The CDR3 DNA follows: TGTGCCAGTAGTATGACAGGCCGGAACACCGGGGAGCTGTTTTTT. Amino acids: CASSMTGRNTGELFF. The V gene is TRBV19, the J gene TRBJ2-2, with D possibly TRBD1 on 6 matching bases. Trimming left V 3 bases short and J 1 base short, with 9 bases between. This CDR3 region has 15 residues. Germline V lookup: CDR1 LNHDA, CDR2 SQIVND (reference sequence).

The V gene is TRBV5-6, the J gene TRBJ2-3, with D maybe TRBD1 (6 bases). Germline V gene lookup returns CDR1 SGHDT and CDR2 YYEEEE. The germline V and J ends were trimmed by 4 bases and 0 bases, with 15 bases remaining between them. The CDR3 sequence is 16 residues long. As DNA, the CDR3 is TGTGCCAGCAGCGAACAGGGTGTAACTAGCACAGATACGCAGTATTTT. As protein: CASSEQGVTSTDTQYF.

This chain links TRBV18 with TRBJ1-1; TRBD1 might be the D (5 bases). Germline V gene sequence: CDR1 KGHSH, CDR2 LQKENI. The length of the CDR3 is 13 residues. V gave up 1 base and J gave up 7 bases, with 10 bases separating them. Written as DNA, the CDR3 is TGTGCCAGCTCACCACAGGCAGGGATTGAAGCTTTCTTT. This translates into CASSPQAGIEAFF.

The rearrangement joins TRBV25-1 to TRBJ2-7, with 9 bases matching TRBD1. V gave up 6 bases and J gave up 1 base; unmatched junction bases: 4. The CDR3 has 14 residues. CDR1 and CDR2 (germline): MGHDK, SYGVNS. CDR3 bases: TGTGCCAGCAGGAGGGGACAGGGATCCTACGAGCAGTACTTC. This translates into CASRRGQGSYEQYF.

The CDR3 protein is CASSIAGGLYTEAFF. The CDR3 coding sequence is TGTGCCAGCAGTATAGCAGGGGGGCTGTACACTGAAGCTTTCTTT. The chain links TRBV28 to TRBJ1-1; the match to TRBD1 covers 7 bases. The V gene end was trimmed by 5 bases and the J gene end by 3 bases; junction bases not matched to a gene: 9. Germline V gene lookup returns CDR1 MDHEN and CDR2 SYDVKM. There are 15 residues in the CDR3.

The chain is built from TRBV7-9 and TRBJ2-1, with 12 bases aligning to TRBD2. Germline CDR1 is SEHNR and CDR2 is FQNEAQ (reference sequence). The CDR3 is made up of 18 amino acids. V was clipped by 4 bases and J by 13 bases; unmatched bases: 20. CDR3 nucleotides: TGTGCCAGCAGCTCGCTGTGGGCTAGCGGGAGGGGGTTTGGAGGTCAGTTCTTC. It codes for CASSSLWASGRGFGGQFF.

V gene TRBV7-3 combines with J gene TRBJ2-7; D is uncertain. The V gene lost 1 base and the J gene lost 3 bases, with 10 bases spanning the gap. The CDR3 runs to 14 residues. Germline CDR1 SGHTA, CDR2 FQGTGA. Here the CDR3 reads CASSLSGWGYEQYF. CDR3 coding DNA: TGTGCCAGCAGCTTAAGCGGATGGGGCTACGAGCAGTACTTC.